The 3 T cell receptor beta chains listed next were all sequenced from one sample in a study of Ad26.COV2.S vaccination and SARS-CoV-2 variants. Treatment indicated: 15 to 20 received Ad26.COV2.S at low or high dose, single or two shots; roughly five received placebo; per-sample allocation not given. The investigators took samples on day 63 after the first vaccine or placebo injection. This table comes from immunoSEQ multiplex PCR, and its TCRdb copy is limited to in-frame clones, with some not included. The table lists roughly 700,000 clones, 89% of them singletons. Sequencing used peripheral blood, obtained in a trial of Ad26.COV2.S vaccine versus placebo. The receptors come from a person aged 18-60 years who received the Ad26.COV2.S COVID-19 vaccine or a placebo.

V usage is TRBV12-5 and J usage is TRBJ2-1; D tentatively reads TRBD1 or TRBD2 (5 bases each). V dropped 6 bases and J dropped 4 bases, with 16 bases sitting between them. Germline V gene sequence: CDR1 LGHNT, CDR2 FRNRAP. The CDR3 totals 15 residues. CDR3 region: CASGSGDPGYNEQFF. The CDR3 coding sequence is TGTGCTAGTGGGTCCGGGGACCCGGGTTACAATGAGCAGTTCTTC.

This chain joins TRBV2 and TRBJ1-2, with TRBD1 matching over 8 bases. The V gene end was trimmed by 7 bases and the J gene end by 4 bases; junction bases not matched to a gene: 8. This CDR3 region has 14 residues. Germline V lookup: CDR1 SNHLY, CDR2 FYNNEI. As DNA, the CDR3 is TGTGCCAGCACCGAAGGGACAGGCCTCTATGGCTACACCTTC. Amino acids: CASTEGTGLYGYTF.

The sample holds one count of this clone. The CDR3 reads CASSLSPSHRSTNEKLFF. The CDR3 nucleotides read TGTGCCAGCAGTTTATCCCCATCTCACAGGTCAACTAATGAAAAACTGTTTTTT. The rearrangement links TRBV27 to TRBJ1-4; tentatively, D is TRBD1 (5 bases). V lost 0 bases and J lost 0, with 14 bases in between. Germline CDR1 reads MNHEY; CDR2 reads SMNVEV (reference sequence). This CDR3 has 18 amino acids.